The subject of this entry is one TCR beta chain. The data originate from a study of blood T cell repertoires in COVID-19. Study summary: Sites across the United States, Italy and Spain contributed samples from acute and convalescent COVID-19.

Trimming shortened V by 3 bases and J by 1 base, and 7 bases separated the two germline ends. The germline V gene has CDR1 LGHNA and CDR2 YSLEER. This CDR3 contains 14 residues. How the authors handled the data: Amplified reference gene primers provided the basis for estimating nucleated cell counts. Sequenced by immunoSEQ multiplex PCR; TCRdb stores in-frame clones only, minus some. That table is the source of V, J and clone size, and D and trimming were worked out from the DNA. Of 310,000 or so clones listed, around 88% are singletons. The chain links TRBV4-3 to TRBJ1-5; D gene ambiguous. This receptor was identified in a woman aged 40 to 49 who had recovered from COVID-19. Input material: PBMCs or T cells enriched from blood (not recorded which). The DNA of the CDR3 is TGCGCCAGCAGCCAGGTGGCAAGCAATCAGCCCCAGCATTTT. Encoded protein: CASSQVASNQPQHF.